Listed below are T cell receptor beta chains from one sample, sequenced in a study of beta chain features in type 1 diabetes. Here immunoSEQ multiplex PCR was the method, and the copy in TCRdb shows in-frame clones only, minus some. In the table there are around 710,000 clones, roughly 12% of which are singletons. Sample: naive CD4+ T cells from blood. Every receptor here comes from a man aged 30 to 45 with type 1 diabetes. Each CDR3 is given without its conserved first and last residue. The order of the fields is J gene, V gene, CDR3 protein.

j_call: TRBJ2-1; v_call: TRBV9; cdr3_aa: ASSVAGGQGYNEQF
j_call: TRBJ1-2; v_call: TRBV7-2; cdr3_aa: ASSSRATGRNSYGYT
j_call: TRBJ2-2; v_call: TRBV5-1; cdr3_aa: ASSIPGQGAGELF
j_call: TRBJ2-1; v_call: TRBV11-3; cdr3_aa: ASSQAIQFGNEQF
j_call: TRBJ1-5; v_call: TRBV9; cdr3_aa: ASSVAAGDRPQH
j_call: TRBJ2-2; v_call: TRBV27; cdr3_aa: ASSVRGNTGELF
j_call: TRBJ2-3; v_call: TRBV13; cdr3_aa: ASSLGGDTQY
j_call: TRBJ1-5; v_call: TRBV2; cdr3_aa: ASSEHRTGQPQH
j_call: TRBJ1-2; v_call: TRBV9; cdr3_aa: AGSAQTGELEGYT
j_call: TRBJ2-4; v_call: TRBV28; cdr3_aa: ASSLTSGVLTSAKNIQY
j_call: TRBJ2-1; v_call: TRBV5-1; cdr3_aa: ASSIAAGTGTLEQF